Below are 22 T cell receptor beta chains sequenced from a single sample in a study of blood T cells in healthy people across ages. A J-beta primer mix and a sample-barcoded 5' primer were used in a second PCR of roughly 6 to 12 cycles. TCRdb re-called the 5' RACE reads through MiXCR, storing one row per CDR3 protein. The table records around 1,000,000 distinct CDR3 sequences, under 30% of them present only once. These data were also filed under a second study, of T cells of mothers and their children.

Material: blood. These receptor sequences come from a girl aged 2 to 10 in good health.

The V and J genes are TRBV6-6 and TRBJ2-1; 10 nucleotides align to TRBD2. The CDR3 totals 16 residues. CDR1 and CDR2 (germline): MNHNY, SVGAGI (reference sequence). Trimming cost V 6 bases and J 5 bases; bases outside gene matches: 10. DNA of the CDR3: TGTGCCAGCAGCTACCTAACTAGCGGGGCCCACAATGAGCAGTTCTTC. Amino acids: CASSYLTSGAHNEQFF.

The genes are TRBV27 and TRBJ2-7; D is unresolved. The CDR3 is 13 residues long. Germline CDR1 reads MNHEY; CDR2 reads SMNVEV (reference sequence). V lost 5 bases, J lost 2 bases, and 10 bases lay in between. The CDR3 nucleotides read TGTGCCAGCAGTAATGGGCCCCCCTACGAGCAGTACTTC. This gives the protein CASSNGPPYEQYF.

This clonotype was counted a few times. The chain combines TRBV7-6 with TRBJ2-7, with TRBD1 matching over 10 bases. In germline, CDR1 is SGHVS, CDR2 FNYEAQ. The length of the CDR3 is 18 residues. V lost 1 base to trimming and J lost 1 base; unmatched junction nucleotides: 10. The CDR3 loop reads CASSLGTGGVEGSYEQYF. The CDR3, as DNA: TGTGCCAGCAGCTTAGGGACAGGGGGGGTAGAAGGATCCTACGAGCAGTACTTC.

This chain uses TRBV20-1 with TRBJ1-4; no reliable D call. V was shortened by 6 bases and J by 8 bases, with 10 bases between the two germline ends. Germline V gene sequence: CDR1 DFQATT, CDR2 SNEGSKA (reference sequence). The length of the CDR3 is 11 residues. The chain's CDR3 is CSAFRDEKLFF. The CDR3 DNA is TGCAGTGCGTTCAGAGACGAAAAACTGTTTTTT.

This clonotype was seen only a few times. The rearrangement joins TRBV29-1 to TRBJ2-7; possible D gene TRBD1, 5 bases. This CDR3 is 12 amino acids long. V lost 7 bases to trimming and J lost 3 bases, with 13 bases between them. Germline V gene data show CDR1 as SQVTM and CDR2 as ANQGSEA. This chain's CDR3 is CSAKDSLYEQYF. The DNA for the CDR3 is TGCAGCGCTAAAGACAGCCTCTACGAGCAGTACTTC.

This clonotype showed up just a few times. The J gene is TRBJ2-1, the V gene TRBV6-6; 9 nucleotides match TRBD1. V lost 5 bases, J lost 1 base, and 6 bases stayed unmatched. The germline gives CDR1 MNHNY, CDR2 SVGAGI (reference sequence). The CDR3 loop spans 16 amino acids. CDR3 region: CASSPGTGTSYNEQFF. DNA of the CDR3: TGTGCCAGCAGTCCCGGGACAGGGACGTCCTACAATGAGCAGTTCTTC.

The chain couples TRBV9 to TRBJ2-1; D is ambiguous. The CDR3 runs to 14 residues. Germline CDR1 reads SGDLS; CDR2 reads YYNGEE. The germline V and J ends were trimmed by 6 bases and 1 base, with 11 bases remaining between them. The CDR3 region is CASTEGISYNEQFF. In DNA, the CDR3 is TGTGCCAGCACAGAAGGGATTTCCTACAATGAGCAGTTCTTC.

The J gene is TRBJ2-5, the V gene TRBV7-9; TRBD2 matches at 11 bases. V gave up 5 bases and J gave up 2 bases; unmatched junction bases: 7. This CDR3 comprises 16 residues. Germline-derived CDR1 and CDR2 are SEHNR and FQNEAQ (reference sequence). CDR3 DNA: TGTGCCAGCAGCCGTGGGACTAGCGGCGCTCAAGAGACCCAGTACTTC. It yields the protein CASSRGTSGAQETQYF. Full variable domain (rest looked up from reference TRBV7-9 and TRBJ2-5): DTGVSQNPRHKITKRGQNVTFRCDPISEHNRLYWYRQTLGQGPEFLTYFQNEAQLEKSRLLSDRFSAERPKGSFSTLEIQRTEQGDSAMYLCASSRGTSGAQETQYFGPGTRLLVL.

The chain carries TRBV9 and TRBJ2-7; 10 positions match TRBD1. The trim removed 0 bases at V and 3 bases at J, leaving 3 bases unmatched. The CDR3 extends over 15 amino acids. From germline, CDR1 is SGDLS and CDR2 YYNGEE. The CDR3 nucleotides are TGTGCCAGCAGCGTAGCTGGACAGGGGGGCTACGAGCAGTACTTC. Protein product: CASSVAGQGGYEQYF.

The chain employs TRBV6-5 and TRBJ2-5; TRBD2 matches at 8 bases. With the DNA end fitting TRBJ2-1 better, the J assignment may be wrong. The length of the CDR3 is 13 residues. The V gene's germline CDR1 is MNHEY and CDR2 SVGAGI. The CDR3: CASSSGSLDEQFF. CDR3 bases: TGTGCCAGCAGTAGCGGGAGTCTCGATGAGCAGTTCTTC.

The gene calls are TRBV6-6 and TRBJ2-7; no clear D. V lost 3 bases to trimming and J lost 6 bases, with 12 bases between them. The CDR3 covers 13 residues. Germline CDR1 MNHNY, CDR2 SVGAGI (reference sequence). The DNA for the CDR3 is TGTGCCAGCAGTTATGACCCCTCGGGCGAGCAGTACTTC. It is translated as CASSYDPSGEQYF.

This chain uses TRBV12-3 or TRBV12-4 with TRBJ2-7; D is perhaps TRBD1 (5 bases). CDR3 length equals 13 residues. V lost 5 bases and J lost 7, with 15 bases in between. The CDR3 coding sequence is TGTGCCAGCAGTGTGGACATGTTTGGGGAGCAGTACTTC. It translates to CASSVDMFGEQYF.

In its sample, this clonotype was seen a few times. The junction shows a germline mismatch at one end, possibly a read error. V gene TRBV7-2 combines with J gene TRBJ1-1; 9 positions match TRBD1. Germline V CDR1 and CDR2: SGHTA, FQGNSA. The CDR3 is 15 residues long. For the CDR3, the DNA is TGTGCCAGCAGCTTGACAGGGGGTATGAACACTGGAGCTTTCTTT. Translating gives CASSLTGGMNTGAFF.

This chain joins TRBV4-3 and TRBJ2-2; no reliable D call. V gave up 1 base and J gave up 3 bases, with 9 bases separating them. The CDR3 is 15 amino acids. CDR1 LGHNA and CDR2 YSLEER come from the germline V gene. The CDR3 reads CASSQGAQHTGELFF. The CDR3, as DNA: TGCGCCAGCAGCCAAGGGGCGCAGCACACCGGGGAGCTGTTTTTT.

V is TRBV5-1 and J is TRBJ2-5; weak D call: TRBD1 (5 bases). The germline V gene encodes CDR1 SGHRS and CDR2 YFSETQ. V was trimmed by 0 bases and J by 4 bases, leaving 13 bases between them. There are 15 residues in the CDR3. CDR3 in amino acids: CASSLGTRETETQYF. The CDR3 region has the DNA TGCGCCAGCAGCTTGGGGACACGAGAAACAGAGACCCAGTACTTC.

This clonotype was observed a handful of times. This chain links TRBV27 with TRBJ1-2; 7 nucleotides align to TRBD1. With V trimmed by 5 bases and J by 5 bases, 8 bases remained unmatched. CDR1 is MNHEY and CDR2 is SMNVEV in the germline V gene (reference sequence). This CDR3 contains 14 residues. The CDR3 DNA reads TGTGCCAGCAGTGCAGGGGGGGGCCTTTATGGCTACACCTTC. This codes for CASSAGGGLYGYTF.

V gene TRBV15 combines with J gene TRBJ1-2, with 8 bases aligning to TRBD1. Germline V lookup: CDR1 LNHNV, CDR2 YYDKDF (reference sequence). V dropped 5 bases and J dropped 2; count of bases not matched to a gene: 7. The CDR3 is 15 residues long. The CDR3 is CATSFRTGRNYGYTF. DNA of the CDR3: TGTGCCACCAGCTTTCGGACAGGGCGCAACTATGGCTACACCTTC.

Only a few counts were recorded for this clonotype. The V gene is TRBV14, the J gene TRBJ1-2, with 7 bases fitting TRBD1. This CDR3 is built from 14 residues. From germline, CDR1 is SGHDN and CDR2 FVKESK. J was trimmed by 4 bases and V by 4 bases; bases with no gene match: 6. CDR3 nucleotides: TGTGCCAGCAGCCCCCGGGACAGAAGCTATGGCTACACCTTC. Its translation is CASSPRDRSYGYTF. Based on the CDR3 plus reference TRBV14 and TRBJ1-2, the full variable domain is EAGVTQFPSHSVIEKGQTVTLRCDPISGHDNLYWYRRVMGKEIKFLLHFVKESKQDESGMPNNRFLAERTGGTYSTLKVQPAELEDSGVYFCASSPRDRSYGYTFGSGTRLTVV.

The V call is TRBV15, the J call TRBJ2-1; D is ambiguous. The CDR3 spans 15 residues. Germline values: CDR1 LNHNV, CDR2 YYDKDF (reference sequence). V gave up 3 bases and J gave up 0 bases, with 9 bases separating them. CDR3 protein: CATSSRTPSYNEQFF. In nucleotides, the CDR3 is TGTGCCACCAGCAGCAGGACCCCCTCCTACAATGAGCAGTTCTTC. Complete variable domain (other parts from reference TRBV15 and TRBJ2-1): DAMVIQNPRYQVTQFGKPVTLSCSQTLNHNVMYWYQQKSSQAPKLLFHYYDKDFNNEADTPDNFQSRRPNTSFCFLDIRSPGLGDTAMYLCATSSRTPSYNEQFFGPGTRLTVL.

The rearrangement uses TRBV10-3 and TRBJ1-4; 8 nucleotides line up with TRBD1. V lost 10 bases and J lost 6; bases outside the gene matches: 7. Germline lookup yields CDR1 ENHRY and CDR2 SYGVKD. This CDR3 comprises 13 residues. The CDR3 spells CATGQGADEKLFF. The CDR3 DNA follows: TGTGCCACCGGTCAGGGGGCGGATGAAAAACTGTTTTTT.

This clonotype was seen at least ten times. The rearrangement uses TRBV4-1 and TRBJ2-7; D uncertain. Germline CDR1 and CDR2: MGHRA and YSYEKL. CDR3 length equals 13 residues. The V gene lost 1 base and the J gene lost 3 bases, with 7 bases spanning the gap. For the CDR3, the DNA is TGCGCCAGCAGCCAAGGGCTAGACTACGAGCAGTACTTC. This codes for CASSQGLDYEQYF.

This clonotype was detected a few times. One junction end disagrees with the germline gene, perhaps due to a read error. This chain uses TRBV4-1 with TRBJ1-2; the D is unclear. CDR1 MGHRA and CDR2 YSYEKL come from the germline V gene. The CDR3 covers 14 residues. CDR3 region: CASSQEQSNYGYTF. DNA for the CDR3: TGCGCCAGCAGCCAAGAGCAGTCTAACTATGGCTATACCTTC.